A single sample gave rise to the 15 T cell receptor beta chains below, sequenced in a study of blood T cell repertoires in COVID-19. Clones were sequenced by immunoSEQ multiplex PCR, and TCRdb holds only the in-frame ones, with some missing. The sample lists 200,000 to 250,000 clones, about 91% occurring once. Sequenced material: peripheral blood. The receptors here all came from a man aged 30-40 years with acute or convalescent COVID-19.

V and J are TRBV25-1 and TRBJ2-4, with D possibly matching TRBD1 (5 bases). V lost 10 bases and J 1 base, leaving 20 bases between the germline ends. There are 16 residues in the CDR3. The germline V gene encodes CDR1 MGHDK and CDR2 SYGVNS. CDR3 nucleotides: TGTGCCACCCCCCTGGAGCAGGGCTTTGCCAAAAACATTCAGTACTTC. Translating it yields CATPLEQGFAKNIQYF.

The V call is TRBV4-2, the J call TRBJ2-1, with D possibly being TRBD2 (5 bases). The germline CDR1 and CDR2 sequences are LGHNA and YNFKEQ. V was cut by 2 bases and J by 9 bases, with 11 bases left in between. The length of the CDR3 is 13 residues. CDR3 DNA sequence: TGTGCCAGCAGCCAATTGAGTAGCGCTGAGCAGTTCTTC. Residues: CASSQLSSAEQFF.

V gene TRBV3-1 (or the pseudogene TRBV3-2) combines with J gene TRBJ2-2, with D perhaps matching TRBD1 (6 bases). The ends were cut back, 4 bases at V and 9 bases at J, with 9 bases in the middle. Germline loops: CDR1 LGHDT, CDR2 YNNKEL (reference sequence). The CDR3 spans 12 residues. The CDR3 DNA reads as TGTGCCAGCAGCCGGACAGACAGGGAGCTGTTTTTT. Amino acid sequence: CASSRTDRELFF.

V usage is TRBV29-1 and J usage is TRBJ2-7, with 10 bases aligning to TRBD1. The germline CDR1 and CDR2 sequences are SQVTM and ANQGSEA. The V gene end was trimmed by 5 bases and the J gene end by 1 base; junction bases not matched to a gene: 5. The CDR3 covers 14 residues. CDR3 nucleotides: TGCAGCGTTCTGGACAGGGGGAATTCCTACGAGCAGTACTTC. This encodes CSVLDRGNSYEQYF.

V is TRBV29-1 and J is TRBJ2-1; TRBD2 matches at 15 bases. V shed 7 bases, J shed 7 bases, and the junction held 8 bases outside the gene matches. Germline V gene lookup returns CDR1 SQVTM and CDR2 ANQGSEA. This CDR3 is built from 15 residues. The CDR3 is CSGWTSGRAGNEQFF. CDR3 nucleotides: TGCAGCGGTTGGACTAGCGGGAGGGCCGGTAATGAGCAGTTCTTC.

This clone was seen a single time. The chain carries TRBV18 and TRBJ2-6; 7 bases map to TRBD1. Germline lookup yields CDR1 KGHSH and CDR2 LQKENI. V dropped 6 bases and J dropped 0; count of bases not matched to a gene: 11. This CDR3 is built from 18 residues. CDR3 protein: CASSRWDSQYSGANVLTF. The CDR3 coding sequence is TGTGCCAGCTCTCGGTGGGACAGTCAGTACTCTGGGGCCAACGTCCTGACTTTC.

The chain couples TRBV2 to TRBJ2-7; weak D call: TRBD2 (5 bases). Germline V gene sequence: CDR1 SNHLY, CDR2 FYNNEI. This CDR3 is 13 amino acids long. The V end was cut by 7 bases, the J end by 7 bases, with 17 bases between. The CDR3 bases are TGTGCCAGCAAGAGGGCTCCACTAAGGGAGCAGTACTTC. Protein product: CASKRAPLREQYF.

The chain recombines TRBV28 with TRBJ1-1, with D possibly TRBD1 on 5 matching bases. V gave up 7 bases and J gave up 11 bases, with 23 bases separating them. The CDR3 spans 14 residues. Germline assignment: CDR1 MDHEN and CDR2 SYDVKM. The CDR3, as DNA: TGTGCCAGCACTCTCTCGGTGGGGGGGAGTACGGCTTTCTTT. Its protein product is CASTLSVGGSTAFF.

The rearrangement uses TRBV27 and TRBJ1-1; the D gene is possibly TRBD1 (6 bases). Germline V CDR1 and CDR2: MNHEY, SMNVEV (reference sequence). Trimming shortened V by 6 bases and J by 1 base, and 18 bases separated the two germline ends. The CDR3 extends over 16 amino acids. The CDR3 DNA reads as TGTGCCAGCAGAAAAACAGGGCTGGGGTCGAACACTGAAGCTTTCTTT. Translated, it gives CASRKTGLGSNTEAFF.

V and J are TRBV18 and TRBJ2-3, with D possibly being TRBD2 (5 bases). Germline V CDR1 and CDR2: KGHSH, LQKENI. The ends were cut back, 0 bases at V and 5 bases at J, with 12 bases in the middle. CDR3 length equals 15 residues. The CDR3 DNA reads TGTGCCAGCTCACCACCCCCGGGGAGAGTAGATACGCAGTATTTT. Residues: CASSPPPGRVDTQYF.

This rearrangement joins TRBV3-1 (or the pseudogene TRBV3-2) to TRBJ2-1; TRBD2 matches at 9 bases. Germline V lookup: CDR1 LGHDT, CDR2 YNNKEL (reference sequence). J lost 9 bases, V lost 4 bases, and 7 bases had no gene match. The CDR3 totals 14 residues. The CDR3 sequence: CASSPRTSDTEQFF. CDR3 nucleotide sequence: TGTGCCAGCAGCCCACGGACTAGCGACACTGAGCAGTTCTTC.

V usage is TRBV5-1 and J usage is TRBJ2-2; 7 bases match TRBD2. J gave up 7 bases and V 0 bases, and 9 bases lay outside the gene matches. The CDR3 runs to 16 residues. Germline CDR1 reads SGHRS; CDR2 reads YFSETQ. In nucleotides, the CDR3 is TGCGCCAGCAGCTTGGGGACTAGTTCTAATGGCGGGGAGCTGTTTTTT. As protein: CASSLGTSSNGGELFF.

The chain joins TRBV7-8 to TRBJ1-2; weak D call: TRBD1 (5 bases). Trimming took 2 bases from V and 3 from J, leaving 10 bases between them. Germline assignment: CDR1 SGHVS and CDR2 FQNEAQ. This CDR3 has 14 amino acids. This chain's CDR3 is CASSLWRGDYGYTF. CDR3 sequence (DNA): TGTGCCAGCAGCTTATGGCGGGGGGACTATGGCTACACCTTC.

This chain joins TRBV9 and TRBJ1-6; perhaps TRBD1 as D (6 bases). Germline CDR1 is SGDLS and CDR2 is YYNGEE. The CDR3 extends over 17 amino acids. V was trimmed by 1 base and J by 9 bases, leaving 20 bases between them. The CDR3 coding sequence is TGTGCCAGCAGCGTATCAGGGCGGGGGGGCAGGAGTTCACCCCTCCACTTT. This gives the protein CASSVSGRGGRSSPLHF. The full variable domain, with the rest looked up from reference TRBV9 and TRBJ1-6, is DSGVTQTPKHLITATGQRVTLRCSPRSGDLSVYWYQQSLDQGLQFLIQYYNGEERAKGNILERFSAQQFPDLHSELNLSSLELGDSALYFCASSVSGRGGRSSPLHFGNGTRLTVT.

This rearrangement joins TRBV20-1 to TRBJ1-2; D may be TRBD1 (6 bases). This CDR3 spans 13 amino acids. The V end lost 6 bases, the J end lost 4 bases, and 15 bases lay between the germline ends. The germline CDR1 and CDR2 sequences are DFQATT and SNEGSKA (reference sequence). CDR3 in DNA: TGCAGTGCCAGTCAGGGGCGCGGCTATGGCTACACCTTC. This translates into CSASQGRGYGYTF.